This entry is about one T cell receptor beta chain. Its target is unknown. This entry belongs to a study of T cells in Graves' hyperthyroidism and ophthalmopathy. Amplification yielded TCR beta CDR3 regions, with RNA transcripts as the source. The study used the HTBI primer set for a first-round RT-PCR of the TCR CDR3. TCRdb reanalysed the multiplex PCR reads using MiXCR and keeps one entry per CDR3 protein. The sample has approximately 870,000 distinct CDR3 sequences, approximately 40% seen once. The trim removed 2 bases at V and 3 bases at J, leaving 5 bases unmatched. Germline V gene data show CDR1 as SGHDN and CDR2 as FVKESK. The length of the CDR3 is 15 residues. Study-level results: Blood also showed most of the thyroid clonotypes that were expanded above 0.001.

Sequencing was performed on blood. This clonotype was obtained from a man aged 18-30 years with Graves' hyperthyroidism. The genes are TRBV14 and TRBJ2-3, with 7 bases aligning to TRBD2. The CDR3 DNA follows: TGTGCCAGCAGCCAATGGGGGGGGGAAACAGATACGCAGTATTTT. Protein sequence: CASSQWGGETDTQYF.